This TCR beta chain originates from a study of T cell responses to AZD1222 COVID-19 vaccine. Overall study context: Second-dose schedules of about 4 or about 12 weeks were combined. Findings of the study overall: Only after the peak T cell response were repertoires sampled. Across spike, vaccine-associated CD4 TCRs were found, dominant at 160-218 and 743-854. After two AZD1222 doses, spike-specific TCR breadth and depth rose versus day 0.

CDR1 is LNHDA and CDR2 is SQIVND in the germline V gene (reference sequence). Trimming cost V 3 bases and J 4 bases, with 10 bases left between them. The CDR3 contains 14 residues. Of note for this clone: What it recognizes is unknown.

TCRdb's table, derived via immunoSEQ multiplex PCR, lists solely in-frame clones and lacks some. The sample holds 130,000 to 150,000 clones, more than 75% seen once. The gene calls are TRBV19 and TRBJ1-5, with D maybe TRBD1 (5 bases). The sequenced sample was peripheral blood, obtained on day 0 of AZD1222 vaccination. The sequence was obtained from an adult in good health. CDR3 amino acids: CASSIWDPNQPQHF. DNA for the CDR3: TGTGCCAGTAGTATCTGGGACCCTAATCAGCCCCAGCATTTT.